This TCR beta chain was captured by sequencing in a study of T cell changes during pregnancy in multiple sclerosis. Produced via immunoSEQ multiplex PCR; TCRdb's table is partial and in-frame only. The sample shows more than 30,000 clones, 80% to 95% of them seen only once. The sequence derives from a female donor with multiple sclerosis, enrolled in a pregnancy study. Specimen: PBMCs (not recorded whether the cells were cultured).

The CDR3 coding sequence is TGTGCCATCAGTGGGTACACCGGGACATCCAGCACAGATACGCAGTATTTT. This codes for CAISGYTGTSSTDTQYF. The gene calls are TRBV10-3 and TRBJ2-3; D is possibly TRBD1 (6 bases). Germline lookup yields CDR1 ENHRY and CDR2 SYGVKD. The length of the CDR3 is 17 residues. Trimming removed 4 bases from V and 0 bases from J, with 17 bases in between.